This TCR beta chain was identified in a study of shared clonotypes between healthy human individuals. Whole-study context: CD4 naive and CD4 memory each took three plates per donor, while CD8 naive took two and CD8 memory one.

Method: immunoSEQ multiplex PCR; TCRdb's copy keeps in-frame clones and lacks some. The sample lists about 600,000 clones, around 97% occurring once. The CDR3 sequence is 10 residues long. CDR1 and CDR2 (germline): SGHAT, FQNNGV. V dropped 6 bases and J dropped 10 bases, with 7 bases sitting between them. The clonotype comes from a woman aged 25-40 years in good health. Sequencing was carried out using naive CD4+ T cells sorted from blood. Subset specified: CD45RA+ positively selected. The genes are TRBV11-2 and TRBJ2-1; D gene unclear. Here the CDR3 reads CASRPGEQFF. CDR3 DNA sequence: TGTGCCAGCAGACCCGGGGAGCAGTTCTTC.